This entry lists 11 T cell receptor beta chains sequenced from one sample in a study of T cells after yellow fever vaccination (dated by TCRdb to the late 2010s). This sample's treatment or condition label indicates: live attenuated yellow fever vaccine strain. To prepare the library, 5' RACE was applied. Sequencing used an Illumina HiSeq 2500. Clones were called with MiXCR by TCRdb after fastp trimmed the public reads at Q25, and only in-frame beta chains were retained. Entries are consolidated by CDR3 protein sequence, retaining the most common genes and DNA. This sample has about 160,000 distinct CDR3 sequences in its table, and approximately 6.8% of those were observed once. The ten largest clones add up to roughly 2.5% of the sample. The starting material was CD4+ T cells sorted from PBMCs, obtained 5 to 6 days after the first yellow fever vaccination. The receptors stem from a man younger than 30 who received the YFV17D yellow fever vaccine.

The table lists this clonotype with many counts. The genes are TRBV6-1 and TRBJ1-3; 7 bases agree with TRBD1. After removal of 6 bases from V and 0 bases from J, the junction contained 11 bases not matched to a gene. Germline lookup yields CDR1 MNHNS and CDR2 SASEGT. This CDR3 is built from 17 residues. CDR3 sequence reads: CASRIGQATYSGNTIYF. The CDR3 DNA reads TGTGCCAGCAGGATCGGACAGGCCACTTACTCTGGAAACACCATATATTTT.

The table lists this clonotype with many counts. The CDR3 DNA reads as TGCGCCAGCAGCTCCGTAGGTCGGGGGACTGAAGCTTTCTTT. It codes for CASSSVGRGTEAFF. The rearrangement joins TRBV5-1 to TRBJ1-1; a possible D gene is TRBD1 (5 bases). Per the germline V gene, CDR1 is SGHRS and CDR2 is YFSETQ. Between the trimmed V and J ends, which lost 3 bases and 5 bases, there was a span of 14 bases. The length of the CDR3 is 14 residues. The variable domain in full, with the rest retrieved from reference TRBV5-1 and TRBJ1-1, is KAGVTQTPRYLIKTRGQQVTLSCSPISGHRSVSWYQQTPGQGLQFLFEYFSETQRNKGNFPGRFSGRQFSNSRSEMNVSTLELGDSALYLCASSSVGRGTEAFFGQGTRLTVV.

The chain employs TRBV7-7 and TRBJ2-2; D not resolved. V was cut by 2 bases and J by 2 bases, with 12 bases left in between. The germline CDR1 and CDR2 sequences are SSHAT and FNYEAQ (reference sequence). This CDR3 spans 16 amino acids. The CDR3 nucleotides read TGTGCCAGCAGCTTAATTTCTGGGGATAACACCGGGGAGCTGTTTTTT. It specifies CASSLISGDNTGELFF. Supplemented by reference TRBV7-7 and TRBJ2-2, the full variable domain reads GAGVSQSPRYKVTKRGQDVTLRCDPISSHATLYWYQQALGQGPEFLTYFNYEAQPDKSGLPSDRFSAERPEGSISTLTIQRTEQRDSAMYRCASSLISGDNTGELFFGEGSRLTVL.

This clonotype has a count of ten or more. The DNA of the CDR3 is TGCAGTGCTAGAGCCGGACTAGCGGGGGCCAAAGGGAACGAGCAGTACTTC. This codes for CSARAGLAGAKGNEQYF. The chain joins TRBV20-1 to TRBJ2-7; 13 bases fit TRBD2. Germline-derived CDR1 and CDR2 are DFQATT and SNEGSKA (reference sequence). V dropped 1 base and J dropped 5; count of bases not matched to a gene: 11. This CDR3 spans 17 amino acids.

This clonotype has at least ten counts. The V and J genes are TRBV5-1 and TRBJ1-4, with D perhaps TRBD1 (5 bases). V gave up 5 bases and J gave up 10 bases, with 21 bases separating them. Germline values: CDR1 SGHRS, CDR2 YFSETQ. The CDR3 length is 15 residues. The CDR3 DNA reads as TGCGCCAGCAGTCCCCAAGGGGCCTCCTCAGGAAAACTGTTTTTT. It specifies CASSPQGASSGKLFF.

This clonotype was seen at least ten times. The chain joins TRBV7-9 to TRBJ1-5, with 10 nucleotides matching TRBD1. Germline V lookup: CDR1 SEHNR, CDR2 FQNEAQ (reference sequence). Unmatched junction bases numbered 4, after V lost 5 bases and J lost 6 bases. This CDR3 spans 14 amino acids. The CDR3, as DNA: TGTGCCAGCAGCCCCGACAGGGGGCGTCAGCCCCAGCATTTT. Its translation is CASSPDRGRQPQHF.

V and J are TRBV6-5 and TRBJ2-7; TRBD1 aligns across 9 bases. This CDR3 region has 14 residues. V was pared by 5 bases and J by 7 bases, with 9 bases of the junction left unmatched. In germline, CDR1 is MNHEY, CDR2 SVGAGI. The CDR3 coding sequence is TGTGCCAGCAGTCGTCAGGACAGGGGACGGGAGCAGTACGTC. Translating it yields CASSRQDRGREQYV.

This clonotype was picked up many times. V is TRBV7-8 and J is TRBJ2-7; perhaps D is TRBD1 or TRBD2 (5 bases each). The CDR3 extends over 16 amino acids. The germline V gene has CDR1 SGHVS and CDR2 FQNEAQ. V shed 3 bases and J shed 3 bases, with 18 bases lying between them. The CDR3 DNA sequence: TGTGCCAGCAGCTTGCTGGGGCAGGGAGTCTACTACGAGCAGTACGTC. Translation gives CASSLLGQGVYYEQYV.

J is TRBJ2-3 and V is TRBV7-9; 8 bases align to TRBD2. V shed 10 bases, J shed 2 bases, and the junction held 14 bases outside the gene matches. This CDR3 region has 16 residues. The germline V gene has CDR1 SEHNR and CDR2 FQNEAQ (reference sequence). CDR3 sequence reads: CAIGPGGAGATDTQYF. The CDR3 coding sequence is TGTGCCATCGGCCCCGGAGGAGCGGGGGCCACAGATACGCAGTATTTT.

This chain links TRBV10-3 with TRBJ2-1; a weak D match, TRBD2 (6 bases). Trimming took off 4 bases at V and 2 bases at J, with 9 bases between the two ends. In germline, CDR1 is ENHRY, CDR2 SYGVKD. The CDR3 totals 14 residues. As DNA, the CDR3 is TGTGCCATCAGTGCGGCGGGGCCCTACAATGAGCAGTTCTTC. The encoded protein is CAISAAGPYNEQFF.

The gene calls are TRBV18 and TRBJ2-1; 7 nucleotides align to TRBD1. Germline loops: CDR1 KGHSH, CDR2 LQKENI. Trimming took 6 bases from V and 5 from J; bases not matched to a gene: 10. The CDR3 spans 15 residues. The CDR3 protein is CASSQSVTGNNEQFF. CDR3 DNA sequence: TGTGCCAGCTCCCAATCCGTGACAGGGAACAATGAGCAGTTCTTC. Based on the CDR3 plus reference TRBV18 and TRBJ2-1, the full variable domain is NAGVMQNPRHLVRRRGQEARLRCSPMKGHSHVYWYRQLPEEGLKFMVYLQKENIIDESGMPKERFSAEFPKEGPSILRIQQVVRGDSAAYFCASSQSVTGNNEQFFGPGTRLTVL.